This T cell receptor beta chain was retrieved from a study of cytomegalovirus exposure and HLA in healthy donors. The PCR employed 60 Vbeta primers together with 13 Jbeta primers. Assay: immunoSEQ multiplex PCR; the TCRdb copy retains only in-frame clones and omits some. The sample lists 18,000 or so clones; about 70% were seen once. CDR1 and CDR2 (germline): MNHEY, SVGAGI. V shed 6 bases and J shed 7 bases, with 16 bases lying between them. The CDR3 contains 14 residues. The sequencing input was PBMCs. This clonotype was sampled from a man aged 18-30 years in good health and CMV-seronegative. This chain connects TRBV6-5 to TRBJ1-5; D not resolved. CDR3 region: CASRMDSKSQPQHF. The CDR3 bases are TGTGCCAGCAGGATGGACTCGAAGAGCCAGCCCCAGCATTTT.